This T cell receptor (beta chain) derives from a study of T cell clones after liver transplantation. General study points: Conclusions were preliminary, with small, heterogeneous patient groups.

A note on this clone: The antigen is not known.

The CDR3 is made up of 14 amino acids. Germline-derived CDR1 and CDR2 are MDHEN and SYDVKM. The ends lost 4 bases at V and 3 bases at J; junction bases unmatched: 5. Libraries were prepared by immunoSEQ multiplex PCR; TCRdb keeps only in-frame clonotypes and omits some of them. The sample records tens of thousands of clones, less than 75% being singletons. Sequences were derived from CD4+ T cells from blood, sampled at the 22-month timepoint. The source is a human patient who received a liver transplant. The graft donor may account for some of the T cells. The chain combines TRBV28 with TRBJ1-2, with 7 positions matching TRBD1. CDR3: CASSSGQAHYGYTF. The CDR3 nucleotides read TGTGCCAGCAGTTCCGGACAGGCACACTATGGCTACACCTTC.